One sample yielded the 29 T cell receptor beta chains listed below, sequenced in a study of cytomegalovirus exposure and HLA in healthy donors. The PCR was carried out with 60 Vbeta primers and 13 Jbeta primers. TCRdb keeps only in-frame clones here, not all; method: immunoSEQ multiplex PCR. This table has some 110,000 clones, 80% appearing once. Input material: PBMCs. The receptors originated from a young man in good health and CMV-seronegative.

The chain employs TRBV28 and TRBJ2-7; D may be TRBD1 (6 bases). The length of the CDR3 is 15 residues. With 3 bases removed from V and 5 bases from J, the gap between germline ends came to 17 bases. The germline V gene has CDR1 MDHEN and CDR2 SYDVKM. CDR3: CASSFRPGQYHEQYF. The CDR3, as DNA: TGTGCCAGCAGTTTCCGACCCGGACAGTACCACGAGCAGTACTTC. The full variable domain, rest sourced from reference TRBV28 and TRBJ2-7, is DVKVTQSSRYLVKRTGEKVFLECVQDMDHENMFWYRQDPGLGLRLIYFSYDVKMKEKGDIPEGYSVSREKKERFSLILESASTNQTSMYLCASSFRPGQYHEQYFGPGTRLTVT.

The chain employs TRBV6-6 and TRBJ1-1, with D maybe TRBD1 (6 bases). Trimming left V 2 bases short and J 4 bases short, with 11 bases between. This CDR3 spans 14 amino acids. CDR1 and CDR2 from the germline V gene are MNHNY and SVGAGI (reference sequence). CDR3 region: CASSYAGDRTEAFF. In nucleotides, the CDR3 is TGTGCCAGCAGTTACGCAGGGGATCGCACTGAAGCTTTCTTT.

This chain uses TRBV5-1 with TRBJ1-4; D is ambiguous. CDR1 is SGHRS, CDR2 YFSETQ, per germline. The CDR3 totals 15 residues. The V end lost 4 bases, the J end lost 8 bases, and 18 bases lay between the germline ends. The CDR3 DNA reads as TGCGCCAGCAGCCCGGGAACTTATAAAGCGGAAAAACTGTTTTTT. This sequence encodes CASSPGTYKAEKLFF.

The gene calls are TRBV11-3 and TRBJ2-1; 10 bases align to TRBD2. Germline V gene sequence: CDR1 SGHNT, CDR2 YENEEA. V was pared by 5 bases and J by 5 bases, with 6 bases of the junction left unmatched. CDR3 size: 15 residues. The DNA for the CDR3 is TGTGCCAGCAGCCCCGGGACTAGCGAGGACAATGAGCAGTTCTTC. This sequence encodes CASSPGTSEDNEQFF.

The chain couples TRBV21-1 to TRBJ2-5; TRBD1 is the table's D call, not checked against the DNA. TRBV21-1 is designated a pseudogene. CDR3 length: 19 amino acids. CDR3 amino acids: CASSKARGQFPPWQETQYF. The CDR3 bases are TGTGCCAGCAGCAAAGCTCGGGGACAGTTCCCCCCCTGGCAAGAGACCCAGTACTTC.

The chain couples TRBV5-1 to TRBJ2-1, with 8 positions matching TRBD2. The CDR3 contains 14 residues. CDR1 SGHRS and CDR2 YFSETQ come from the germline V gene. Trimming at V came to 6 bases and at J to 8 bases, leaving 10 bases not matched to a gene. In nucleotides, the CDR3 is TGCGCCAGCAACCGCGGGGGGTCAACGGATGAGCAGTTCTTC. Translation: CASNRGGSTDEQFF.

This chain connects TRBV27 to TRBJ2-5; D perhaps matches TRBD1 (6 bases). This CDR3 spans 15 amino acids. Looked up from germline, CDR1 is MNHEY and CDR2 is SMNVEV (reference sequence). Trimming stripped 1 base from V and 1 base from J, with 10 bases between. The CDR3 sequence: CASSLLQGPQETQYF. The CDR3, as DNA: TGTGCCAGCAGTTTATTACAGGGCCCCCAAGAGACCCAGTACTTC.

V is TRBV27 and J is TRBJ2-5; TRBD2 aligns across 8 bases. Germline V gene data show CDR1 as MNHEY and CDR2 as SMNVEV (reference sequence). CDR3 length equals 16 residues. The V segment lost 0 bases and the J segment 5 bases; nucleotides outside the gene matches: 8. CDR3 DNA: TGTGCCAGCAGTTTATCGCCCGGGGGGGCCGGGGAGACCCAGTACTTC. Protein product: CASSLSPGGAGETQYF.

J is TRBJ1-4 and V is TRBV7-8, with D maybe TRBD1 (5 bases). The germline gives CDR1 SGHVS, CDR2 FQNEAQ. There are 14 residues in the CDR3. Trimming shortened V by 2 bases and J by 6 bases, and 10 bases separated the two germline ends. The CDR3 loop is CASSLQGGYEKLFF. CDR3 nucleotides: TGTGCCAGCAGCTTACAGGGAGGGTATGAAAAACTGTTTTTT.

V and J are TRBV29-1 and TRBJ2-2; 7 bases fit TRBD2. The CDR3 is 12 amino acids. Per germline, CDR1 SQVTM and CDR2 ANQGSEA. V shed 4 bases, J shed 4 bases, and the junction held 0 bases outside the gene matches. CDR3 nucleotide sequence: TGCAGCGTTGGACTAGCCACCGGGGAGCTGTTTTTT. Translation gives CSVGLATGELFF.

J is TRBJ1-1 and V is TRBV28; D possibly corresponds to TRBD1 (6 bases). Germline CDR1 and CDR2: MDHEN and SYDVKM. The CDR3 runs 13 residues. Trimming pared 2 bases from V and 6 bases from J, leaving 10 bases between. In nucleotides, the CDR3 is TGTGCCAGCAGTTTAAAGGGGGGGGCTGAAGCTTTCTTT. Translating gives CASSLKGGAEAFF. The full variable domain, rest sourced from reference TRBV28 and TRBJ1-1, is DVKVTQSSRYLVKRTGEKVFLECVQDMDHENMFWYRQDPGLGLRLIYFSYDVKMKEKGDIPEGYSVSREKKERFSLILESASTNQTSMYLCASSLKGGAEAFFGQGTRLTVV.

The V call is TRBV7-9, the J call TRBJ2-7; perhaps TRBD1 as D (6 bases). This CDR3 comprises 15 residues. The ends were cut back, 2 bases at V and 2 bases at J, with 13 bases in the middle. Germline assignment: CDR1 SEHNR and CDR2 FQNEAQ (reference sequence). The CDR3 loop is CASSLTPDSPYEQYF. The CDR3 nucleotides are TGTGCCAGCAGCTTAACTCCGGACAGCCCCTACGAGCAGTACTTC. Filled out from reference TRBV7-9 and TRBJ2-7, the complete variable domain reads DTGVSQNPRHKITKRGQNVTFRCDPISEHNRLYWYRQTLGQGPEFLTYFQNEAQLEKSRLLSDRFSAERPKGSFSTLEIQRTEQGDSAMYLCASSLTPDSPYEQYFGPGTRLTVT.

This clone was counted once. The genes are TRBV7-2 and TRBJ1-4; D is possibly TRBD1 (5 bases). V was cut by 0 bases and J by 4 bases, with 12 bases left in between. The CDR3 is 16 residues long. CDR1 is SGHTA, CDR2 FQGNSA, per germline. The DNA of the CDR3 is TGTGCCAGCAGCTTAGCTTCGACAGTACTTAATGAAAAACTGTTTTTT. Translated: CASSLASTVLNEKLFF.

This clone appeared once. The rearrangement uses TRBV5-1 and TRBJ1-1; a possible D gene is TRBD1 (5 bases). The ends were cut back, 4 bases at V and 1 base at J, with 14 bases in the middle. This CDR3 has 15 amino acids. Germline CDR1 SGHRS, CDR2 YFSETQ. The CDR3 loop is CASSDGHRGNTEAFF. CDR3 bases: TGCGCCAGCAGCGATGGACATAGGGGGAACACTGAAGCTTTCTTT.

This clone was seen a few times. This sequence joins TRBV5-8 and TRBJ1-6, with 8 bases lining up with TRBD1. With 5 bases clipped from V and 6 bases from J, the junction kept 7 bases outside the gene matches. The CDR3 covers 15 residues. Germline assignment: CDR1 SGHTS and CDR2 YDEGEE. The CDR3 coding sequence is TGTGCCAGCAGTTTCAGGACAGGGATTAATTCACCCCTCCACTTT. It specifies CASSFRTGINSPLHF.

CDR3 DNA sequence: TGTGCCAGCAACGGGGTTATGAACACTGAAGCTTTCTTT. Its protein is CASNGVMNTEAFF. The chain links TRBV2 to TRBJ1-1; D remains unclear. This CDR3 has 13 amino acids. Between the trimmed V and J ends, which lost 7 bases and 0 bases, there was a span of 9 bases. The germline V gene has CDR1 SNHLY and CDR2 FYNNEI.

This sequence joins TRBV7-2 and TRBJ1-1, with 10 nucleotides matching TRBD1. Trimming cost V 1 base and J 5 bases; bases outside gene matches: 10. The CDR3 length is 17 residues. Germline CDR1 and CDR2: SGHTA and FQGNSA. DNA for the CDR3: TGTGCCAGCAGCTTAGGCCGGGACAGGGGACGGGAAACTGAAGCTTTCTTT. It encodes CASSLGRDRGRETEAFF. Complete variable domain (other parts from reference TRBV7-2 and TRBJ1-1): GAGVSQSPSNKVTEKGKDVELRCDPISGHTALYWYRQSLGQGLEFLIYFQGNSAPDKSGLPSDRFSAERTGGSVSTLTIQRTQQEDSAVYLCASSLGRDRGRETEAFFGQGTRLTVV.

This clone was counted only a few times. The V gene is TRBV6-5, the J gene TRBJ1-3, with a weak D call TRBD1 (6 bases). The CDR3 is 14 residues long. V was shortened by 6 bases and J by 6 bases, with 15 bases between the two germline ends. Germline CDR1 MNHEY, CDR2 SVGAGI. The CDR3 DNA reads TGTGCCAGCAGACCCGGGACAAGTTTAAACACCATATATTTT. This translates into CASRPGTSLNTIYF.

The CDR3 DNA reads as TGTGCCAGCAGTCAAAGACTAGCGGGGGATACCCAAGAGACCCAGTACTTC. This sequence encodes CASSQRLAGDTQETQYF. This chain links TRBV6-9 with TRBJ2-5; 12 nucleotides line up with TRBD2. The V gene end was trimmed by 5 bases and the J gene end by 1 base; junction bases not matched to a gene: 8. CDR1 and CDR2 (germline): MNHGY, SVAAGI. The CDR3 totals 17 residues.

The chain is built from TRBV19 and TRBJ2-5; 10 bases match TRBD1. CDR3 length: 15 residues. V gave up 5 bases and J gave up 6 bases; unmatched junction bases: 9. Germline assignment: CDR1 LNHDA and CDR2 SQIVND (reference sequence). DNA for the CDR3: TGTGCCAGTAGTCTGGGACAGGGGAGTTTTAAGACCCAGTACTTC. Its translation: CASSLGQGSFKTQYF.

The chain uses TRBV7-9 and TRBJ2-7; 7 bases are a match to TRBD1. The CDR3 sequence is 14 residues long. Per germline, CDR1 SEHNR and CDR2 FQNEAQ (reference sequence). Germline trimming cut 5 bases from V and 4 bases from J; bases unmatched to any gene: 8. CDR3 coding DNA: TGTGCCAGCAGCCAGCCGGGACAGCTTTACGAGCAGTACTTC. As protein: CASSQPGQLYEQYF.

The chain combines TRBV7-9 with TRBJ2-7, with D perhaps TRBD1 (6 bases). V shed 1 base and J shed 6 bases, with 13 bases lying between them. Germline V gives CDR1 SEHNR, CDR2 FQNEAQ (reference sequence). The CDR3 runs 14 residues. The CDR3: CASSLVDSLTEQYF. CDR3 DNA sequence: TGTGCCAGCAGCTTAGTGGACAGTTTAACCGAGCAGTACTTC. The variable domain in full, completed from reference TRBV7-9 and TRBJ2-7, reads DTGVSQNPRHKITKRGQNVTFRCDPISEHNRLYWYRQTLGQGPEFLTYFQNEAQLEKSRLLSDRFSAERPKGSFSTLEIQRTEQGDSAMYLCASSLVDSLTEQYFGPGTRLTVT.

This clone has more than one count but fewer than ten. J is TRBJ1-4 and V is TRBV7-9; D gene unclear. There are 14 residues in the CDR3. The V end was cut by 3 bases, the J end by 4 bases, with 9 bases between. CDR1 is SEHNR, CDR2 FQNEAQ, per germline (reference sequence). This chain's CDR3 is CASSLRVLNEKLFF. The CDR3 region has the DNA TGTGCCAGCAGCTTGCGAGTTCTTAATGAAAAACTGTTTTTT.

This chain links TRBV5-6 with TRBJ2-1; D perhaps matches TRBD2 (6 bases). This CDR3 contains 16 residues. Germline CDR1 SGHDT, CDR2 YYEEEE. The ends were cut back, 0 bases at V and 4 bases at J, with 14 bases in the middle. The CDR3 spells CASSLEGRSRYNEQFF. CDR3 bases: TGTGCCAGCAGCTTGGAAGGGAGGAGTCGGTACAATGAGCAGTTCTTC. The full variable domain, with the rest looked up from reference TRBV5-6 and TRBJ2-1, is DAGVTQSPTHLIKTRGQQVTLRCSPKSGHDTVSWYQQALGQGPQFIFQYYEEEERQRGNFPDRFSGHQFPNYSSELNVNALLLGDSALYLCASSLEGRSRYNEQFFGPGTRLTVL.

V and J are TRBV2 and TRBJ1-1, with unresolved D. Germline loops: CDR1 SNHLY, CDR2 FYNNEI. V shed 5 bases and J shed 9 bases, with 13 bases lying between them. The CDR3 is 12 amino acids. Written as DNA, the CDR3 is TGTGCCAGCAGTCTTCCGGGGTCTCAAGCTTTCTTT. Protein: CASSLPGSQAFF. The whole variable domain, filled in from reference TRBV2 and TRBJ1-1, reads EPEVTQTPSHQVTQMGQEVILRCVPISNHLYFYWYRQILGQKVEFLVSFYNNEISEKSEIFDDQFSVERPDGSNFTLKIRSTKLEDSAMYFCASSLPGSQAFFGQGTRLTVV.

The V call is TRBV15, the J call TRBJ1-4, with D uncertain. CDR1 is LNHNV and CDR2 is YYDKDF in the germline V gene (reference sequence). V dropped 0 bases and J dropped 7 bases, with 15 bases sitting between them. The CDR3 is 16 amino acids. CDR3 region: CATSRDRVASGEKLFF. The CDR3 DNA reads TGTGCCACCAGCAGAGATCGTGTGGCGAGCGGTGAAAAACTGTTTTTT.

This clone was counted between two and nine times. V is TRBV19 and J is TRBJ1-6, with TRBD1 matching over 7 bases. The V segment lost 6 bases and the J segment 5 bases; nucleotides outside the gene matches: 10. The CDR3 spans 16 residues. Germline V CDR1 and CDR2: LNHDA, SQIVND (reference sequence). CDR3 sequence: CASRRQGPVDNSPLHF. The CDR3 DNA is TGTGCCAGTAGGAGACAGGGTCCGGTAGATAATTCACCCCTCCACTTT. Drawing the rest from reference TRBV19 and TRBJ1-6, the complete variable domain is DGGITQSPKYLFRKEGQNVTLSCEQNLNHDAMYWYRQDPGQGLRLIYYSQIVNDFQKGDIAEGYSVSREKKESFPLTVTSAQKNPTAFYLCASRRQGPVDNSPLHFGNGTRLTVT.

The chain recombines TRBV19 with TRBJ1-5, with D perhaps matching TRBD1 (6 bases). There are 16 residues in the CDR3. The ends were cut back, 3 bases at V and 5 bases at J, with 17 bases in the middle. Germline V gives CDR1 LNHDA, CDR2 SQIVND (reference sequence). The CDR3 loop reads CASSMGDNLGDQPQHF. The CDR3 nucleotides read TGTGCCAGTAGTATGGGGGACAACCTAGGGGATCAGCCCCAGCATTTT.

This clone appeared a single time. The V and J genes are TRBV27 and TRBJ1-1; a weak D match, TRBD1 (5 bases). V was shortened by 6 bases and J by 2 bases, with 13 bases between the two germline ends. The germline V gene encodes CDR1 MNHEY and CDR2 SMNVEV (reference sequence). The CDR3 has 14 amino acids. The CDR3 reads CASRKWGENTEAFF. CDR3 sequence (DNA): TGTGCCAGCAGGAAGTGGGGGGAAAACACTGAAGCTTTCTTT.